The 29 T cell receptor beta chains listed next were all sequenced from one sample in a study of T-cell reconstitution after alpha-beta-depleted transplantation in children. Preparing the TCRbeta library involved the use of unique molecular identifiers. Each CDR3 protein is one row after TCRdb ran MiXCR on the PCR reads. The top ten hold over 5% of the sample, which has about 230,000 distinct CDR3 sequences, around 9.6% seen once. The specimen comprised PBMCs from the stem cell graft donor, sampled from the stem cell graft. The receptors come from a human donor who donated a stem cell graft to a child with acute lymphoblastic leukemia.

This sequence joins TRBV5-8 and TRBJ2-7; tentative D call: TRBD1 (6 bases). Trimming shortened V by 2 bases and J by 0 bases, and 12 bases separated the two germline ends. The CDR3 spans 15 residues. Germline V CDR1 and CDR2: SGHTS, YDEGEE. The CDR3 DNA is TGTGCCAGCAGCTTTCGGCAGGGGAACTCCTACGAGCAGTACTTC. Translating gives CASSFRQGNSYEQYF.

The rearrangement joins TRBV5-1 to TRBJ2-2, with TRBD1 identical over 7 bases. The CDR3 contains 16 residues. Germline CDR1 is SGHRS and CDR2 is YFSETQ. V was clipped by 3 bases and J by 2 bases; unmatched bases: 7. Written as DNA, the CDR3 is TGCGCCAGCAGCTCACCGGGACAGATAAACACCGGGGAGCTGTTTTTT. It translates to CASSSPGQINTGELFF.

Ten or more counts support this clonotype. The chain uses TRBV7-8 and TRBJ2-3; D may be TRBD1 (5 bases). The CDR3 is made up of 15 amino acids. V was shortened by 5 bases and J by 5 bases, with 17 bases between the two germline ends. Germline V lookup: CDR1 SGHVS, CDR2 FQNEAQ. The CDR3, as DNA: TGTGCCAGCAGCCCCGAAAGGGGTTGGGGAGATACGCAGTATTTT. It codes for CASSPERGWGDTQYF.

A few counts support this clonotype. The gene calls are TRBV7-2 and TRBJ2-1; 9 nucleotides align to TRBD2. Trimming removed 1 base from V and 6 bases from J; junction bases left unmatched: 10. Germline V gives CDR1 SGHTA, CDR2 FQGNSA. The CDR3 covers 17 residues. CDR3 coding DNA: TGTGCCAGCAGCTTAGGCTTTGGCGGGGGGGCGCGCAATGAGCAGTTCTTC. Protein sequence: CASSLGFGGGARNEQFF.

This chain connects TRBV20-1 to TRBJ2-1; 8 bases fit TRBD2. CDR1 DFQATT and CDR2 SNEGSKA come from the germline V gene (reference sequence). V lost 5 bases to trimming and J lost 4 bases; unmatched junction nucleotides: 13. The CDR3 runs to 16 residues. The CDR3 DNA reads TGCAGTGCTCGGACGGCGGGCGGGGGGCCTTACAATGAGCAGTTCTTC. It encodes CSARTAGGGPYNEQFF.

This chain links TRBV24-1 with TRBJ1-2; D call uncertain. CDR1 and CDR2 from the germline V gene are KGHDR and SFDVKD. This CDR3 region has 13 residues. The V end lost 5 bases, the J end lost 5 bases, and 11 bases lay between the germline ends. The CDR3 region is CATSAAEGYGYTF. The DNA for the CDR3 is TGTGCCACCAGTGCAGCCGAGGGTTATGGCTACACCTTC.

This clonotype was seen a few times. This rearrangement joins TRBV25-1 to TRBJ1-2; TRBD1 matches 7 bases. The CDR3 has 15 amino acids. The V gene end was trimmed by 6 bases and the J gene end by 4 bases; junction bases not matched to a gene: 11. Germline CDR1 is MGHDK and CDR2 is SYGVNS. The CDR3 sequence is CASSRADRAGYGYTF. The CDR3, as DNA: TGTGCCAGCAGCCGGGCCGACAGGGCTGGCTATGGCTACACCTTC.

The V call is TRBV4-2, the J call TRBJ2-3; TRBD1 is a possible D gene (6 bases). With 1 base removed from V and 2 bases from J, the gap between germline ends came to 13 bases. CDR1 is LGHNA and CDR2 is YNFKEQ in the germline V gene. This CDR3 contains 16 residues. DNA for the CDR3: TGTGCCAGCAGCCAAGGGTTTAAGGGGGACACAGATACGCAGTATTTT. Its translation is CASSQGFKGDTDTQYF.

This clonotype has just a few counts. The chain has TRBV12-3 or TRBV12-4 and TRBJ1-4; 7 positions match TRBD1. CDR3 length: 15 amino acids. Germline trimming cut 2 bases from V and 3 bases from J; bases unmatched to any gene: 3. CDR3 coding DNA: TGTGCCAGCAGTTTAACGGGACAGCCTAATGAAAAACTGTTTTTT. It yields the protein CASSLTGQPNEKLFF.

The chain has TRBV7-2 and TRBJ2-6; D is unresolved. V was cut by 5 bases and J by 4 bases, with 12 bases left in between. This CDR3 contains 15 residues. Germline V gene sequence: CDR1 SGHTA, CDR2 FQGNSA. CDR3 protein: CASSLQPRGANVLTF. CDR3 nucleotides: TGTGCCAGCAGCCTCCAGCCGAGGGGGGCCAACGTCCTGACTTTC.

The V call is TRBV14, the J call TRBJ2-3; D call uncertain. The CDR3 extends over 15 amino acids. The germline V gene encodes CDR1 SGHDN and CDR2 FVKESK. Trimming shortened V by 1 base and J by 4 bases, and 12 bases separated the two germline ends. The CDR3 nucleotides are TGTGCCAGCAGCCAAGGTACGGAGCCCCCAGATACGCAGTATTTT. Translating it yields CASSQGTEPPDTQYF.

This clonotype turned up a few times. The J gene is TRBJ2-1, the V gene TRBV5-1; 10 bases align to TRBD2. Germline lookup yields CDR1 SGHRS and CDR2 YFSETQ. The CDR3 runs to 15 residues. The junction had 8 bases not matched to a gene; V was cut back by 5 bases and J by 6 bases. The CDR3 reads CASSSTGTSANEQFF. The CDR3 bases are TGCGCCAGCAGTTCAACCGGGACTAGCGCCAATGAGCAGTTCTTC.

This clonotype was seen a few times. The chain links TRBV6-1 to TRBJ2-3; tentatively, D is TRBD1 (5 bases). V lost 6 bases to trimming and J lost 2 bases, with 12 bases between them. Germline lookup yields CDR1 MNHNS and CDR2 SASEGT. There are 14 residues in the CDR3. For the CDR3, the DNA is TGTGCCAGCAGCCTCAGGGCCCTCACAGATACGCAGTATTTT. Residues: CASSLRALTDTQYF.

This clonotype has a handful of counts. The V gene is TRBV29-1, the J gene TRBJ1-5, with D possibly being TRBD1 (5 bases). Trimming shortened V by 4 bases and J by 6 bases, and 16 bases separated the two germline ends. The germline V gene encodes CDR1 SQVTM and CDR2 ANQGSEA. The length of the CDR3 is 14 residues. The CDR3 region is CSVAGPGGSQPQHF. CDR3 nucleotides: TGCAGCGTTGCAGGCCCCGGGGGAAGTCAGCCCCAGCATTTT.

This clonotype has more than one count but fewer than ten. The chain is built from TRBV27 and TRBJ2-4; D may be TRBD2 (6 bases). Trimming removed 6 bases at V and 0 bases at J, with 24 bases between. Germline assignment: CDR1 MNHEY and CDR2 SMNVEV (reference sequence). This CDR3 is built from 19 residues. The CDR3 is CASSSSDSRIRKAKNIQYF. CDR3 sequence (DNA): TGTGCCAGCAGCTCTAGCGACAGCCGCATTAGAAAAGCCAAAAACATTCAGTACTTC.

This clonotype was counted only a few times. The chain carries TRBV5-1 and TRBJ1-1; D not resolved. CDR3 length: 16 residues. Trimming took off 2 bases at V and 0 bases at J, with 14 bases between the two ends. CDR1 is SGHRS and CDR2 is YFSETQ in the germline V gene. The CDR3 loop reads CASSFPREPMNTEAFF. CDR3 nucleotide sequence: TGCGCCAGCAGCTTCCCCCGGGAGCCTATGAACACTGAAGCTTTCTTT.

CDR3 sequence reads: CSGVRGYEAFF. The CDR3 nucleotides read TGCAGTGGGGTAAGAGGGTATGAAGCTTTCTTT. The V and J genes are TRBV29-1 and TRBJ1-1; D unclear. The CDR3 is 11 residues long. Looked up from germline, CDR1 is SQVTM and CDR2 is ANQGSEA. The full variable domain, its missing parts supplied by reference TRBV29-1 and TRBJ1-1, is SAVISQKPSRDICQRGTSLTIQCQVDSQVTMMFWYRQQPGQSLTLIATANQGSEATYESGFVIDKFPISRPNLTFSTLTVSNMSPEDSSIYLCSGVRGYEAFFGQGTRLTVV.

This clonotype occurred a few times. The rearrangement joins TRBV7-9 to TRBJ1-5; D unresolved. V was pared by 4 bases and J by 0 bases, with 7 bases between. CDR3 length equals 14 residues. CDR1 is SEHNR and CDR2 is FQNEAQ in the germline V gene (reference sequence). This chain's CDR3 is CASSSNYSNQPQHF. Here the CDR3 DNA reads TGTGCCAGCAGCTCCAACTATAGCAATCAGCCCCAGCATTTT.

This clonotype was counted at least ten times. V and J are TRBV12-3 or TRBV12-4 and TRBJ2-1; no definite D call. V shed 5 bases and J shed 0 bases, with 11 bases lying between them. CDR3 length: 15 residues. The chain's CDR3 is CASSPILVSYNEQFF. The CDR3 DNA is TGTGCCAGCAGTCCGATACTGGTCTCCTACAATGAGCAGTTCTTC.

The table lists this clonotype with a few counts. This chain joins TRBV27 and TRBJ1-6; 8 bases are a match to TRBD1. From germline, CDR1 is MNHEY and CDR2 SMNVEV (reference sequence). The CDR3 covers 18 residues. The V and J ends lost 2 bases and 8 bases, in that order; junction bases with no gene match: 14. The CDR3 reads CASSLGGTGEVEDSPLHF. The CDR3 bases are TGTGCCAGCAGTTTAGGCGGGACAGGCGAAGTTGAGGATTCACCCCTCCACTTT.

The table lists this clonotype with many counts. V is TRBV12-3 or TRBV12-4 and J is TRBJ2-7; the D gene could be TRBD1 or TRBD2 (5 bases each). The CDR3 loop spans 15 amino acids. Trimming pared 5 bases from V and 6 bases from J, leaving 20 bases between. CDR3 protein: CASSATGTGRVEQYF. The DNA of the CDR3 is TGTGCCAGCAGTGCAACCGGGACGGGTAGGGTCGAGCAGTACTTC.

This clonotype came up a few times. The V gene is TRBV6-5, the J gene TRBJ2-1, with no clear D. The CDR3 spans 13 residues. Deletions cut 4 bases from V and 7 bases from J, with 11 bases between. The germline V gene encodes CDR1 MNHEY and CDR2 SVGAGI. The CDR3 DNA is TGTGCCAGCAGTTCCCCTCTGGCAAATGAGCAGTTCTTC. Its protein product is CASSSPLANEQFF.

The table lists this clonotype with many counts. The rearrangement uses TRBV27 and TRBJ2-1, with TRBD2 matching over 8 bases. Losses at the gene ends were 1 base for V and 5 bases for J; bases not matched to a gene: 4. The CDR3 spans 15 residues. Germline lookup yields CDR1 MNHEY and CDR2 SMNVEV (reference sequence). CDR3 bases: TGTGCCAGCAGTTTATTACCGGGGGGGGACAATGAGCAGTTCTTC. Translated, it gives CASSLLPGGDNEQFF.

This clonotype appeared a few times. The rearrangement uses TRBV7-9 and TRBJ2-1; 8 bases align to TRBD2. This CDR3 contains 16 residues. V shed 2 bases and J 0 bases; nucleotides not matched to a gene: 3. CDR1 and CDR2 (germline): SEHNR, FQNEAQ (reference sequence). The CDR3 loop reads CASSLQRGSSYNEQFF. The CDR3, as DNA: TGTGCCAGCAGCTTACAGCGGGGGAGCTCCTACAATGAGCAGTTCTTC.

This clonotype was seen a handful of times. The chain employs TRBV11-2 and TRBJ2-7, with D unclear. This CDR3 has 14 amino acids. Germline lookup yields CDR1 SGHAT and CDR2 FQNNGV. Trimming cost V 4 bases and J 0 bases, with 10 bases left between them. The CDR3 DNA follows: TGTGCCAGCAGCTCGGGCTTTAGCTCCTACGAGCAGTACTTC. Translated: CASSSGFSSYEQYF.

In its sample, this clonotype was seen a few times. The chain has TRBV5-6 and TRBJ2-6; 7 positions agree with TRBD2. Germline trimming cut 8 bases from V and 2 bases from J; bases unmatched to any gene: 7. The CDR3 consists of 15 residues. Germline loops: CDR1 SGHDT, CDR2 YYEEEE. CDR3 region: CASHLSGAGANVLTF. CDR3 DNA sequence: TGTGCCAGTCACCTAAGCGGGGCTGGGGCCAACGTCCTGACTTTC.

CDR3 in amino acids: CASSPDGYGYTF. The CDR3 nucleotides read TGTGCCAGCAGTCCGGACGGCTATGGCTACACCTTC. The chain has TRBV6-2 or TRBV6-3 and TRBJ1-2; no clear D. The CDR3 spans 12 residues. Germline loops: CDR1 MNHEY, CDR2 SVGEGT. The ends were cut back, 5 bases at V and 4 bases at J, with 8 bases in the middle.

The chain carries TRBV11-2 and TRBJ1-6, with 11 positions matching TRBD1. The V gene's germline CDR1 is SGHAT and CDR2 FQNNGV. This CDR3 contains 18 residues. V dropped 6 bases and J dropped 5; count of bases not matched to a gene: 12. This CDR3 is CASRRDRGSLSDNSPLHF. CDR3 bases: TGTGCCAGCAGACGGGACAGGGGGAGTCTCAGTGATAATTCACCCCTCCACTTT. Together with reference TRBV11-2 and TRBJ1-6, the CDR3 gives the full variable domain: EAGVAQSPRYKIIEKRQSVAFWCNPISGHATLYWYQQILGQGPKLLIQFQNNGVVDDSQLPKDRFSAERLKGVDSTLKIQPAKLEDSAVYLCASRRDRGSLSDNSPLHFGNGTRLTVT.

This clonotype has a handful of counts. The CDR3 region is CASSQSAGVNEKLFF. The CDR3 bases are TGTGCCAGCAGCCAATCGGCAGGGGTTAATGAAAAACTGTTTTTT. The rearrangement uses TRBV4-2 and TRBJ1-4, with a weak D call TRBD1 (6 bases). The CDR3 is 15 amino acids. CDR1 LGHNA and CDR2 YNFKEQ come from the germline V gene. V shed 2 bases and J shed 4 bases, with 11 bases lying between them.